The 16 T cell receptor beta chains presented below share a single source sample, sequenced in a study of monozygotic twins with inflammatory bowel disease. After re-calling the 5' RACE reads, TCRdb lists one entry per CDR3 protein, DNA absent. The listing records about 380,000 distinct CDR3 sequences. The source material was blood. These receptors were obtained from a human donor with ulcerative colitis or Crohn's disease, or a healthy co-twin of an affected twin (not recorded which).

The J gene is TRBJ2-7, the V gene TRBV10-3. There are 12 residues in the CDR3. CDR1 and CDR2 (germline): ENHRY, SYGVKD. This chain's CDR3 is CAISESRTEQYF.

The V call is TRBV24-1, the J call TRBJ2-1; TCRdb's D gene call, TRBD2, goes unchecked for lack of DNA. The CDR3 sequence is 21 residues long. CDR1 and CDR2 from the germline V gene are KGHDR and SFDVKD. The chain's CDR3 is CATSDSGESAGGLISYNEQFF.

The chain links TRBV11-1 to TRBJ1-4; TCRdb outputs TRBD1, but without DNA this stays unchecked. Germline CDR1 and CDR2: SGHAT and FQDESV (reference sequence). The CDR3 runs to 18 residues. This chain's CDR3 is CASSLHMGGLDILEKLFF.

The rearrangement uses TRBV7-3 and TRBJ2-7; the TCRdb D gene call, TRBD1, has no DNA to confirm it. CDR1 and CDR2 from the germline V gene are SGHTA and FQGTGA. CDR3 length: 15 amino acids. This chain's CDR3 is CASSLTRTGSYEQYF.

The chain combines TRBV15 with TRBJ2-3; without DNA, the TCRdb call of TRBD1 cannot be checked. Germline CDR1 reads LNHNV; CDR2 reads YYDKDF (reference sequence). This CDR3 spans 16 amino acids. This CDR3 is CATSRGRQESTDTQYF.

The gene calls are TRBV19 and TRBJ1-1; TCRdb returns TRBD1, unconfirmable since there is no DNA. The CDR3 spans 14 residues. Germline lookup yields CDR1 LNHDA and CDR2 SQIVND (reference sequence). Here the CDR3 reads CASSIPWGQTEAFF.

This sequence joins TRBV15 and TRBJ2-2; the D gene TCRdb calls, TRBD1, cannot be checked with no DNA. From germline, CDR1 is LNHNV and CDR2 YYDKDF (reference sequence). The CDR3 sequence is 19 residues long. The CDR3 region is CAISRESMSRLNFTGELFF.

This sequence joins TRBV7-6 and TRBJ2-7; lacking DNA, the TRBD2 call made by TCRdb goes unchecked. The CDR3 extends over 20 amino acids. CDR1 is SGHVS and CDR2 is FNYEAQ in the germline V gene. The CDR3 reads CASSLDPPGLAGWQLSEQYF.

V is TRBV20-1 and J is TRBJ2-7; TCRdb lists TRBD1, though no DNA is available to test this call. CDR3 length: 16 amino acids. From germline, CDR1 is DFQATT and CDR2 SNEGSKA (reference sequence). CDR3 region: CSARDRDRATLYEQYF.

The chain couples TRBV12-3 or TRBV12-4 to TRBJ2-3; with no DNA, the TCRdb D assignment of TRBD1 cannot be verified. The CDR3 extends over 15 amino acids. CDR3 residues: CASSSAVPSTDTQYF.

This sequence joins TRBV15 and TRBJ2-3; TCRdb reports TRBD1, a call that lacks DNA to check it against. The CDR3 has 15 amino acids. Per germline, CDR1 LNHNV and CDR2 YYDKDF (reference sequence). The CDR3 loop is CATSTRQGRTDTQYF.

The chain carries TRBV7-9 and TRBJ2-7. CDR3 length equals 14 residues. CDR1 is SEHNR, CDR2 FQNEAQ, per germline (reference sequence). The CDR3 protein is CASSLRLGSYEQYF.

The gene calls are TRBV12-5 and TRBJ1-3; as DNA is missing, the TRBD1 call by TCRdb cannot be tested. Germline values: CDR1 LGHNT, CDR2 FRNRAP. CDR3 length: 14 residues. CDR3 protein: CASGPGASRNTIYF. Full variable domain (rest looked up from reference TRBV12-5 and TRBJ1-3): DARVTQTPRHKVTEMGQEVTMRCQPILGHNTVFWYRQTMMQGLELLAYFRNRAPLDDSGMPKDRFSAEMPDATLATLKIQPSEPRDSAVYFCASGPGASRNTIYFGEGSWLTVV.

The V and J genes are TRBV6-1 and TRBJ2-7; TCRdb's D gene call, TRBD1, goes unchecked for lack of DNA. CDR3 length: 14 amino acids. Germline lookup yields CDR1 MNHNS and CDR2 SASEGT. The CDR3 sequence is CASSQGGAFYEQYF.

V gene TRBV5-4 combines with J gene TRBJ1-2; as DNA is missing, the TRBD1 call by TCRdb cannot be tested. There are 13 residues in the CDR3. From germline, CDR1 is SGHNT and CDR2 YYREEE (reference sequence). The CDR3 here is CASSQGQGNGYTF.

V is TRBV11-2 and J is TRBJ2-1. This CDR3 is built from 15 residues. Per the germline V gene, CDR1 is SGHAT and CDR2 is FQNNGV. CDR3 residues: CASSLDQPPILEQFF. The full variable domain, with the rest looked up from reference TRBV11-2 and TRBJ2-1, is EAGVAQSPRYKIIEKRQSVAFWCNPISGHATLYWYQQILGQGPKLLIQFQNNGVVDDSQLPKDRFSAERLKGVDSTLKIQPAKLEDSAVYLCASSLDQPPILEQFFGPGTRLTVL.